The rows below give T cell receptor beta chains drawn from one sample of a study of beta chain features in type 1 diabetes. TCRdb's copy holds only in-frame clones and misses some; the assay was immunoSEQ multiplex PCR. The profile shows hundreds of thousands of clones, about a sixth of them singletons. Sequenced: naive CD4+ T cells from blood. These receptors all stem from a woman in her late teens or twenties in good health. The CDR3 runs from the conserved cysteine through the conserved F or W. A D gene is named only where the DNA matches it firmly. A row's size may be missing; if present it is once, few, many or a size class.

J gene	V gene	clone size	D gene	CDR3 protein	CDR3 DNA
TRBJ1-1	TRBV28	-	-	CASSTQGIFAEAFF	TGTGCCAGCAGTACTCAGGGGATATTCGCTGAAGCTTTCTTT
TRBJ1-1	TRBV10-3	-	-	CAIGFSGDSEAFF	TGTGCCATCGGCTTCTCAGGGGATAGTGAAGCTTTCTTT
TRBJ2-7	TRBV27	-	-	CASRRGTQGTYEQYF	TGTGCCAGCAGGCGTGGAACGCAGGGCACCTACGAGCAGTACTTC
TRBJ2-3	TRBV6-5	few	-	CASSYLGDTQYF	TGTGCCAGCAGTTATTTGGGAGATACGCAGTATTTT
TRBJ1-2	TRBV13	-	-	CASSSQPSRAYYTF	TGTGCCAGCAGCTCACAACCCTCCAGGGCTTACTACACCTTC
TRBJ1-1	TRBV6-6	-	-	CASSYLQGGDTEAFF	TGTGCCAGCAGTTACTTACAGGGAGGGGACACTGAAGCTTTCTTT
TRBJ2-2	TRBV23-1	-	-	CASSQKGGTNTGELFF	TGCGCCAGCAGTCAAAAAGGGGGTACGAACACCGGGGAGCTGTTTTTT
TRBJ1-4	TRBV18	-	TRBD1	CASSPGQGVYEKLFF	TGTGCCAGCTCACCCGGACAGGGGGTTTATGAAAAACTGTTTTTT
TRBJ2-3	TRBV5-4	-	TRBD2	CASSFGASGRPRPDTQYF	TGTGCCAGCAGCTTTGGGGCTAGCGGGAGGCCAAGGCCAGATACGCAGTATTTT
TRBJ2-1	TRBV6-1	few	TRBD1	CASSRDRDNEQFF	TGTGCCAGCAGTCGGGACAGAGACAATGAGCAGTTCTTC
TRBJ2-3	TRBV7-2	-	-	CASSLAFDRDTQYF	TGTGCCAGCAGCTTAGCTTTCGATCGGGATACGCAGTATTTT
TRBJ2-7	TRBV11-1	few	-	CASSSSPGNEQYF	TGTGCCAGCAGCTCCAGCCCCGGTAACGAGCAGTACTTC
TRBJ2-1	TRBV7-3	few	TRBD2	CASSLGGRARNEQFF	TGTGCCAGCAGCTTAGGCGGGAGGGCCCGTAATGAGCAGTTCTTC
TRBJ2-3	TRBV7-3	few	-	CASSAPGSDTQYF	TGTGCCAGCAGCGCCCCAGGGTCAGATACGCAGTATTTT
TRBJ2-5	TRBV7-6	-	-	CASTIQETQYF	TGTGCCAGCACAATCCAAGAGACCCAGTACTTC
TRBJ2-7	TRBV28	-	-	CASVGPYEQYF	TGTGCCAGCGTAGGCCCCTACGAGCAGTACTTC
TRBJ2-7	TRBV28	-	-	CASSKSRVSSYEQYF	TGTGCCAGCAGCAAGAGCAGGGTTAGCTCCTACGAGCAGTACTTC
TRBJ1-1	TRBV6-5	-	-	CASRRQRRNTEAFF	TGTGCCAGCAGGAGACAGAGGAGGAACACTGAAGCTTTCTTT
TRBJ1-5	TRBV10-2	-	-	CASSEQGPGSAQHF	TGCGCCAGCAGTGAACAGGGTCCCGGCTCGGCCCAGCATTTT
TRBJ2-7	TRBV7-2	-	-	CASSRRSGAGSNEQHF	TGTGCCAGCAGCCGCCGGAGCGGTGCGGGATCTAACGAGCAGCACTTC
TRBJ1-5	TRBV6-5	-	TRBD1	CASRSGTGKDQPQHF	TGTGCCAGCAGGTCCGGGACAGGGAAGGATCAGCCCCAGCATTTT
TRBJ2-1	TRBV7-3	few	TRBD2	CASSPVGRSSYNEQFF	TGTGCCAGCAGCCCCGTCGGGAGGTCGTCCTACAATGAGCAGTTCTTC
TRBJ2-3	TRBV28	-	TRBD1	CAAGTGAPYTQYF	TGTGCCGCCGGGACAGGGGCCCCTTATACGCAGTATTTT
TRBJ1-4	TRBV7-9	-	TRBD1	CASSNQGQGFEKLFF	TGTGCCAGCAGCAACCAGGGACAGGGATTCGAAAAACTGTTTTTT
TRBJ1-1	TRBV6-5	-	-	CASSQPLEAFF	TGTGCCAGCAGTCAGCCACTTGAAGCTTTCTTT
TRBJ1-4	TRBV7-9	few	TRBD1	CASSLAGQGAKLFF	TGTGCCAGCAGCTTAGCGGGACAGGGAGCAAAACTGTTTTTT
TRBJ1-4	TRBV7-8	few	TRBD1	CASSVGTGNEKLFF	TGTGCCAGCAGCGTCGGGACAGGAAATGAAAAACTGTTTTTT
TRBJ2-5	TRBV6-6	-	-	CASIPGGSETQYF	TGTGCCAGCATCCCAGGGGGGTCCGAGACCCAGTACTTC
TRBJ2-6	TRBV7-3	few	TRBD1	CASTLVGGAGANVLTF	TGTGCCAGCACCCTAGTAGGGGGCGCTGGGGCCAACGTCCTGACTTTC
TRBJ2-1	TRBV7-2	-	-	CASSLGTISYNEQFF	TGTGCCAGCAGCTTAGGGACCATCTCCTACAATGAGCAGTTCTTC